The present T cell receptor (beta chain) was sequenced within a study of shared clonotypes between healthy human individuals. Clones were read by immunoSEQ multiplex PCR, and TCRdb kept only the in-frame ones, dropping some. The sample consists of approximately 2,000,000 clones, 93% of them appearing once. About this clone: Its antigen remains unidentified.

The naive CD8 population came from CD45RO-negative cells selected for CCR7, without terminally differentiated effector memory CD45RA+ cells. Donors had no recently reported acute infections or vaccinations and were HIV-negative. Only Caucasian adults living in Nashville, Tennessee served as donors. Overall study findings and caveats: For sorted subsets, rarefaction showed incomplete sequencing despite large depth.

This sequence was found in a man aged 18 to 35 in good health. Some clones in this sample may be carry-over from other donors' samples. The source material was naive CD8+ T cells from PBMCs.

CDR3 bases: TGCAGCGTCGGAATACAGAGGTCTCTCTACGAGCAGTACTTC. Translation gives CSVGIQRSLYEQYF. The chain has TRBV29-1 and TRBJ2-7; D unresolved. CDR3 length: 14 residues. V was clipped by 6 bases and J by 3 bases, with 18 bases between them. Germline V lookup: CDR1 SQVTM, CDR2 ANQGSEA.